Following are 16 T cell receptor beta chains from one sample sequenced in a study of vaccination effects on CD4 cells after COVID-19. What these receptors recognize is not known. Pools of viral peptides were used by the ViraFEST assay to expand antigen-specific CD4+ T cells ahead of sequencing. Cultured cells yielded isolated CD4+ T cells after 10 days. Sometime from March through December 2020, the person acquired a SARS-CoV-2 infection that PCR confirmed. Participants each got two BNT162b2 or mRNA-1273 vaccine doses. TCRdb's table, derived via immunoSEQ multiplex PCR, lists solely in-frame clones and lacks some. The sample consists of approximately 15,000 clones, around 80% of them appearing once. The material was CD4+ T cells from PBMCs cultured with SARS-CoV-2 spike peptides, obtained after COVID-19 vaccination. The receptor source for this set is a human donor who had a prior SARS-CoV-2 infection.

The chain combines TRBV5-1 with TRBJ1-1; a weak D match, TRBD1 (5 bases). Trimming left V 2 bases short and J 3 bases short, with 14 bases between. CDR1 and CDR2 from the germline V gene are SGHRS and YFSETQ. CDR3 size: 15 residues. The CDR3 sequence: CASSFIGAGDTEAFF. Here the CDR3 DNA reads TGCGCCAGCAGCTTTATCGGGGCGGGAGACACTGAAGCTTTCTTT.

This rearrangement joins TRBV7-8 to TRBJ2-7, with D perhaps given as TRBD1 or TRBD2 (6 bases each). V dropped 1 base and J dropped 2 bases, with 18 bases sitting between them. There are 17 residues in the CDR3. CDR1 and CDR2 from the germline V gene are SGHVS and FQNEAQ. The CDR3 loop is CASSLGGAGTKTYEQYF. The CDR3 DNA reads TGTGCCAGCAGCTTAGGGGGGGCGGGGACGAAAACCTACGAGCAGTACTTC.

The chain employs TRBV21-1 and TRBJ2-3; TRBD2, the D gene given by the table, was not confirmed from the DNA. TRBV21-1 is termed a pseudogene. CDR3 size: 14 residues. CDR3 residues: CASSWGGSTDTQYF. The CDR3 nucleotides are TGTGCCAGCAGCTGGGGGGGAAGCACAGATACGCAGTATTTT.

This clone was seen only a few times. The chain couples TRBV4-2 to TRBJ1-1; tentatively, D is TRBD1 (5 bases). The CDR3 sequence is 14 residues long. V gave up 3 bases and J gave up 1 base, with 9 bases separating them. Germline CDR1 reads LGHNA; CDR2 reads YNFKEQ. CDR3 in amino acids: CASSHDTGNTEAFF. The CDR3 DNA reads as TGTGCCAGCAGCCACGATACAGGGAACACTGAAGCTTTCTTT.

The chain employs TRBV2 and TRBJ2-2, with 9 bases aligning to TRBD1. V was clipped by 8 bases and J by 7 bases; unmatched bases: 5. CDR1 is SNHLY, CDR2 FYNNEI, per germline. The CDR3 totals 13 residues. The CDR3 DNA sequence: TGTGCCAGCCGGGACAGGGTGGTCGGGGAGCTGTTTTTT. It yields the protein CASRDRVVGELFF.

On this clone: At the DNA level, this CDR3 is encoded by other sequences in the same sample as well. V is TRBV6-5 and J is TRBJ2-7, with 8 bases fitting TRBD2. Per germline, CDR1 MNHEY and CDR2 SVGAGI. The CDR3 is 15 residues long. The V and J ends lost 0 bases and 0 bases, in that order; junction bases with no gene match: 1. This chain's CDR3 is CASSYSSGGSYEQYF. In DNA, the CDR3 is TGTGCCAGCAGTTACTCGAGCGGGGGCTCCTACGAGCAGTACTTC.

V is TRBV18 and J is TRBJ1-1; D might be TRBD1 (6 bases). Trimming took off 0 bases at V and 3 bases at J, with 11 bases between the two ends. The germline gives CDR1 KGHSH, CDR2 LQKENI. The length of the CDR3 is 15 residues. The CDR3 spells CASSPPNRVHTEAFF. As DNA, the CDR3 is TGTGCCAGCTCACCACCGAACAGGGTCCACACTGAAGCTTTCTTT.

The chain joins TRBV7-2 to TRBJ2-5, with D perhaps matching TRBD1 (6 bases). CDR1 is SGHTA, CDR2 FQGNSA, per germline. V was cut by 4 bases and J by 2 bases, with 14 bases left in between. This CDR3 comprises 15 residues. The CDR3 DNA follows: TGTGCCAGCAGCTACAACGCAGGGGCACAAGAGACCCAGTACTTC. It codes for CASSYNAGAQETQYF.

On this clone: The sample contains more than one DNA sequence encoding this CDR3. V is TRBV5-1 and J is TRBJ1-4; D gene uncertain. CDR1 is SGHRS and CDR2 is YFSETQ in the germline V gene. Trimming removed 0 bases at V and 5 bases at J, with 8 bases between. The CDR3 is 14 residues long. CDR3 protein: CASSLGGGNEKLFF. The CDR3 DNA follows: TGCGCCAGCAGCTTGGGGGGAGGAAATGAAAAACTGTTTTTT. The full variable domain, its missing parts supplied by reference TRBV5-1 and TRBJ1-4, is KAGVTQTPRYLIKTRGQQVTLSCSPISGHRSVSWYQQTPGQGLQFLFEYFSETQRNKGNFPGRFSGRQFSNSRSEMNVSTLELGDSALYLCASSLGGGNEKLFFGSGTQLSVL.

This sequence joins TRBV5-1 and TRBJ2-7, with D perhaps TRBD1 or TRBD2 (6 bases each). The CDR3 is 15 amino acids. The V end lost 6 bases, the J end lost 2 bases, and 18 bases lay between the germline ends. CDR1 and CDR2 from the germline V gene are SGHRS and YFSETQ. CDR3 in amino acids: CASKDPPGATYEQYF. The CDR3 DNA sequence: TGCGCCAGCAAGGACCCACCGGGGGCGACCTACGAGCAGTACTTC.

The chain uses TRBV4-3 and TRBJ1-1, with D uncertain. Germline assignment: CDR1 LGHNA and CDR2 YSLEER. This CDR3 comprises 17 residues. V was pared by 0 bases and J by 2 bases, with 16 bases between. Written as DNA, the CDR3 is TGCGCCAGCAGCCAAGATCTCGGTGGATTTTTAAACACTGAAGCTTTCTTT. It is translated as CASSQDLGGFLNTEAFF.

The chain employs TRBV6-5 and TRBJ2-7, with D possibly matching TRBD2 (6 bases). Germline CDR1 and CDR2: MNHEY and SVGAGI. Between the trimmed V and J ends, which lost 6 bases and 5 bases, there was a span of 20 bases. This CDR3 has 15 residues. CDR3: CASRGEGSGSHEQYF. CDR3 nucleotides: TGTGCCAGCAGGGGTGAGGGGAGCGGGTCCCACGAGCAGTACTTC.

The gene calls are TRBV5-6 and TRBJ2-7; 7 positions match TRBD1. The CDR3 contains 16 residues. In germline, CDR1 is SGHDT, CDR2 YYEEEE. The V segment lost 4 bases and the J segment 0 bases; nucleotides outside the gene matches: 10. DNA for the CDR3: TGTGCCAGCAGCCGCCTAGGACAGGAGAGCTCCTACGAGCAGTACTTC. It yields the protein CASSRLGQESSYEQYF. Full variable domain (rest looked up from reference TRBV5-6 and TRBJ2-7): DAGVTQSPTHLIKTRGQQVTLRCSPKSGHDTVSWYQQALGQGPQFIFQYYEEEERQRGNFPDRFSGHQFPNYSSELNVNALLLGDSALYLCASSRLGQESSYEQYFGPGTRLTVT.

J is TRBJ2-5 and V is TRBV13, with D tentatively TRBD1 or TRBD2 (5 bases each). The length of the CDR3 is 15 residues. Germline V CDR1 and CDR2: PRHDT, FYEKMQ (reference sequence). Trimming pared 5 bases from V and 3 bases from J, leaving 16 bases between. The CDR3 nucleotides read TGTGCCAGCAGCCAGGAACCGGGGCGTGAAGAGACCCAGTACTTC. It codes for CASSQEPGREETQYF. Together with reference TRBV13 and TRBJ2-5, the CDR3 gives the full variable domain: AAGVIQSPRHLIKEKRETATLKCYPIPRHDTVYWYQQGPGQDPQFLISFYEKMQSDKGSIPDRFSAQQFSDYHSELNMSSLELGDSALYFCASSQEPGREETQYFGPGTRLLVL.

The CDR3 DNA follows: TGTGCCAGCAGCGTAGGGTTTCAAGAGACCCAGTACTTC. It translates to CASSVGFQETQYF. The chain has TRBV9 and TRBJ2-5; D gene uncertain. Germline values: CDR1 SGDLS, CDR2 YYNGEE. This CDR3 region has 13 residues. Trimming took 0 bases from V and 2 from J, leaving 5 bases between them.

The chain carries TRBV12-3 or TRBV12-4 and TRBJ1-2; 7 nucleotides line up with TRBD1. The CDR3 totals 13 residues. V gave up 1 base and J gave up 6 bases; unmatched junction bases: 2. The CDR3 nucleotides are TGTGCCAGCAGTTTAGACAGGGGACATGGCTACACCTTC. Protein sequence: CASSLDRGHGYTF.